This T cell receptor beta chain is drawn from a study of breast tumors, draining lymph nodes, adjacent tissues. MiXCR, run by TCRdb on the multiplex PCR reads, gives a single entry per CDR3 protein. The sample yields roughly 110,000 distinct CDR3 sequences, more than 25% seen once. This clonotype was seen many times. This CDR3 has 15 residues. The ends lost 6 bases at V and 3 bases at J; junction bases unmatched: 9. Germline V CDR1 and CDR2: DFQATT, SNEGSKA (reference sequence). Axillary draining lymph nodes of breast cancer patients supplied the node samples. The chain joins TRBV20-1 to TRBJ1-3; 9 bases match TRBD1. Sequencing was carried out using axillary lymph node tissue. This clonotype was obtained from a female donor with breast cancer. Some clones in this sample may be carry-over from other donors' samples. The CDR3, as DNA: TGCAGTGCGACGGTACAGGGGGCGATTGGAAACACCATATATTTT. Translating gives CSATVQGAIGNTIYF.